Listed below are T cell receptor beta chains from one sample, sequenced in a study of cytomegalovirus exposure and HLA in healthy donors. The protocol was immunoSEQ multiplex PCR, while the TCRdb copy is restricted to in-frame clones and leaves out a portion. Found here are under 200,000 clones, 60% to 80% of them singletons; the top ten hold about 2.4%. The sample was PBMCs. These TCRs come from a woman aged 40-49 years in good health and CMV-seropositive. Both conserved end residues are part of each CDR3. The D gene is left open where the match is weak. Not every row has a clone size; where given, it reads once, few, many or a size class.

d_call: TRBD1
clone_size: -
j_call: TRBJ1-2
v_call: TRBV7-6
cdr3_aa: CASSLDRGHGYTF
cdr3_nt: TGTGCCAGCAGCTTGGACAGGGGGCATGGCTACACCTTC

d_call: TRBD2
clone_size: -
j_call: TRBJ2-3
v_call: TRBV30
cdr3_aa: CAWSHEGWDYTDTQYF
cdr3_nt: TGTGCCTGGAGCCATGAGGGGTGGGACTACACAGATACGCAGTATTTT

d_call: TRBD1
clone_size: -
j_call: TRBJ1-3
v_call: TRBV6-5
cdr3_aa: CASRDTGGSGNTIYF
cdr3_nt: TGTGCCAGCCGAGATACAGGGGGCTCTGGAAACACCATATATTTT

d_call: -
clone_size: -
j_call: TRBJ2-1
v_call: TRBV7-2
cdr3_aa: CASSGPGISYNEQFF
cdr3_nt: TGTGCCAGCAGCGGACCAGGGATCTCCTACAATGAGCAGTTCTTC

d_call: -
clone_size: -
j_call: TRBJ2-7
v_call: TRBV19
cdr3_aa: CASSIYRDAYEQYF
cdr3_nt: TGTGCCAGTAGTATTTACAGGGATGCCTACGAGCAGTACTTC

d_call: TRBD1
clone_size: -
j_call: TRBJ2-3
v_call: TRBV6-5
cdr3_aa: CASSWTGLTDTQYF
cdr3_nt: TGTGCCAGCAGTTGGACAGGGCTAACAGATACGCAGTATTTT

d_call: -
clone_size: -
j_call: TRBJ1-2
v_call: TRBV5-1
cdr3_aa: CASSLGGNYGYTF
cdr3_nt: TGCGCCAGCAGCTTAGGCGGGAACTATGGCTACACCTTC

d_call: TRBD1
clone_size: -
j_call: TRBJ2-7
v_call: TRBV10-3
cdr3_aa: CAITSGQTSYEQYF
cdr3_nt: TGTGCCATCACCTCGGGACAGACAAGCTACGAGCAGTACTTC

d_call: TRBD1
clone_size: -
j_call: TRBJ1-2
v_call: TRBV5-6
cdr3_aa: CASSAAGTGSRGYTF
cdr3_nt: TGTGCCAGCAGCGCTGCCGGGACAGGCTCTCGGGGCTACACCTTC

d_call: -
clone_size: few
j_call: TRBJ2-7
v_call: TRBV19
cdr3_aa: CASLSRRGEQYF
cdr3_nt: TGTGCCAGTCTCTCCCGGCGGGGCGAGCAGTACTTC

d_call: TRBD2
clone_size: -
j_call: TRBJ2-2
v_call: TRBV7-7
cdr3_aa: CASSLGERGWNTGELFF
cdr3_nt: TGTGCCAGCAGCTTGGGAGAGCGGGGGTGGAACACCGGGGAGCTGTTTTTT

d_call: TRBD2
clone_size: -
j_call: TRBJ2-5
v_call: TRBV5-6
cdr3_aa: CASSLGLAGGPQETQYF
cdr3_nt: TGTGCCAGCAGCTTGGGACTAGCGGGGGGCCCACAAGAGACCCAGTACTTC

d_call: TRBD2
clone_size: -
j_call: TRBJ2-5
v_call: TRBV5-1
cdr3_aa: CASSPAMVAGGPEGETQYF
cdr3_nt: TGCGCCAGCAGCCCTGCGATGGTAGCGGGGGGGCCGGAGGGGGAGACCCAGTACTTC

d_call: -
clone_size: few
j_call: TRBJ2-7
v_call: TRBV30
cdr3_aa: CAWGGGKYEQYF
cdr3_nt: TGTGCCTGGGGAGGGGGCAAATACGAGCAGTACTTC

d_call: -
clone_size: few
j_call: TRBJ1-1
v_call: TRBV5-6
cdr3_aa: CASSPGKDTEAFF
cdr3_nt: TGTGCCAGCAGCCCAGGAAAGGACACTGAAGCTTTCTTT

d_call: -
clone_size: -
j_call: TRBJ2-1
v_call: TRBV7-2
cdr3_aa: CASSTRRAEGNEQFF
cdr3_nt: TGTGCCAGCAGCACTCGGAGGGCCGAGGGCAATGAGCAGTTCTTC

d_call: -
clone_size: -
j_call: TRBJ1-1
v_call: TRBV5-1
cdr3_aa: CASSLSWNTEAFF
cdr3_nt: TGCGCCAGCAGCCTATCATGGAACACTGAAGCTTTCTTT

d_call: -
clone_size: -
j_call: TRBJ1-1
v_call: TRBV5-1
cdr3_aa: CASSPRQDQNTEAFF
cdr3_nt: TGCGCCAGCAGCCCCAGACAGGATCAGAACACTGAAGCTTTCTTT

d_call: TRBD2
clone_size: -
j_call: TRBJ2-7
v_call: TRBV10-1
cdr3_aa: CALTSGSDEQYF
cdr3_nt: TGCGCCTTGACTAGCGGGAGCGACGAGCAGTACTTC

d_call: TRBD1
clone_size: few
j_call: TRBJ1-2
v_call: TRBV11-2
cdr3_aa: CASRHRDSHYGYTF
cdr3_nt: TGTGCCAGCAGGCACCGGGACAGCCACTATGGCTACACCTTC

d_call: -
clone_size: -
j_call: TRBJ2-7
v_call: TRBV9
cdr3_aa: CASSVGPGFPYEQYF
cdr3_nt: TGTGCCAGCAGCGTAGGACCGGGTTTTCCCTACGAGCAGTACTTC

d_call: TRBD1
clone_size: -
j_call: TRBJ2-7
v_call: TRBV5-1
cdr3_aa: CASSLDGQGYEQYF
cdr3_nt: TGCGCCAGCAGCTTGGACGGACAGGGCTACGAGCAGTACTTC

d_call: -
clone_size: -
j_call: TRBJ1-3
v_call: TRBV4-3
cdr3_aa: CASSQDYSRVDTIYF
cdr3_nt: TGCGCCAGCAGCCAAGATTACTCCAGGGTCGACACCATATATTTT

d_call: TRBD1
clone_size: -
j_call: TRBJ1-4
v_call: TRBV9
cdr3_aa: CASSVGRGREKLFF
cdr3_nt: TGTGCCAGCAGCGTAGGAAGGGGGCGCGAAAAACTGTTTTTT

d_call: -
clone_size: once
j_call: TRBJ2-5
v_call: TRBV7-2
cdr3_aa: CASSLYGGGAEETQYF
cdr3_nt: TGTGCCAGCAGCTTATATGGCGGGGGCGCGGAGGAGACCCAGTACTTC

d_call: -
clone_size: -
j_call: TRBJ1-3
v_call: TRBV19
cdr3_aa: CASREPGTISGNTIYF
cdr3_nt: TGTGCCAGTAGAGAACCCGGGACAATCTCTGGAAACACCATATATTTT

d_call: -
clone_size: -
j_call: TRBJ1-4
v_call: TRBV5-1
cdr3_aa: CASSLRTDNEKLFF
cdr3_nt: TGCGCCAGCAGTCTTAGGACAGACAATGAAAAACTGTTTTTT

d_call: TRBD2
clone_size: few
j_call: TRBJ2-7
v_call: TRBV6-1
cdr3_aa: CASLPTSGSSYEQYF
cdr3_nt: TGTGCCAGCCTACCAACTAGCGGGAGCTCCTACGAGCAGTACTTC

d_call: -
clone_size: -
j_call: TRBJ1-5
v_call: TRBV19
cdr3_aa: CASSTIQAADQPQHF
cdr3_nt: TGTGCCAGTAGTACCATACAGGCCGCCGATCAGCCCCAGCATTTT

d_call: TRBD2
clone_size: few
j_call: TRBJ2-1
v_call: TRBV29-1
cdr3_aa: CSVEDWRGGIDEQFF
cdr3_nt: TGCAGCGTTGAAGATTGGCGGGGGGGCATCGATGAGCAGTTCTTC

d_call: -
clone_size: -
j_call: TRBJ2-5
v_call: TRBV10-3
cdr3_aa: CAISDEGTSPQETQYF
cdr3_nt: TGTGCCATCAGTGACGAGGGCACTAGTCCTCAAGAGACCCAGTACTTC

d_call: -
clone_size: few
j_call: TRBJ1-3
v_call: TRBV4-2
cdr3_aa: CASSQAGGGNTIYF
cdr3_nt: TGTGCCAGCAGCCAAGCCGGAGGAGGAAACACCATATATTTT

d_call: -
clone_size: -
j_call: TRBJ1-2
v_call: TRBV6-1
cdr3_aa: CASRRDTNNYGYTF
cdr3_nt: TGTGCCAGCCGACGGGACACCAATAACTATGGCTACACCTTC

d_call: -
clone_size: -
j_call: TRBJ2-7
v_call: TRBV6-6
cdr3_aa: CASSQPGAYEQYF
cdr3_nt: TGTGCCAGCAGCCAACCAGGGGCCTACGAGCAGTACTTC

d_call: TRBD1
clone_size: -
j_call: TRBJ2-1
v_call: TRBV5-1
cdr3_aa: CASSLAPGQINNEQFF
cdr3_nt: TGCGCCAGCAGCTTGGCGCCGGGACAGATTAACAATGAGCAGTTCTTC

d_call: TRBD2
clone_size: -
j_call: TRBJ2-5
v_call: TRBV7-6
cdr3_aa: CASSTRTSGVVETQYF
cdr3_nt: TGTGCCAGCAGCACCCGGACTAGCGGGGTTGTAGAGACCCAGTACTTC

d_call: TRBD1
clone_size: once
j_call: TRBJ2-7
v_call: TRBV7-2
cdr3_aa: CASSLDTGTGSYEQYF
cdr3_nt: TGTGCCAGCAGCTTGGATACCGGGACAGGGAGCTACGAGCAGTACTTC

d_call: -
clone_size: -
j_call: TRBJ1-1
v_call: TRBV5-1
cdr3_aa: CASSRTEGNTEAFF
cdr3_nt: TGCGCCAGCAGTAGGACAGAGGGGAACACTGAAGCTTTCTTT

d_call: TRBD1
clone_size: -
j_call: TRBJ1-2
v_call: TRBV19
cdr3_aa: CASSAGGANYGYTF
cdr3_nt: TGTGCCAGTAGCGCAGGGGGAGCTAACTATGGCTACACCTTC

d_call: TRBD1
clone_size: -
j_call: TRBJ2-6
v_call: TRBV5-1
cdr3_aa: CASSTDRAGGANVLTF
cdr3_nt: TGCGCCAGCAGCACCGACAGGGCAGGAGGGGCCAACGTCCTGACTTTC

d_call: TRBD2
clone_size: -
j_call: TRBJ2-1
v_call: TRBV5-6
cdr3_aa: CASSLAAGDYNEQFF
cdr3_nt: TGTGCCAGCAGCTTGGCAGCGGGGGACTACAATGAGCAGTTCTTC

d_call: -
clone_size: -
j_call: TRBJ1-1
v_call: TRBV7-9
cdr3_aa: CSSRVEFNTEAFF
cdr3_nt: TGTTCCAGCAGGGTCGAGTTCAACACTGAAGCTTTCTTT

d_call: -
clone_size: -
j_call: TRBJ1-2
v_call: TRBV7-2
cdr3_aa: CASSPGTYGYTF
cdr3_nt: TGTGCCAGCAGCCCAGGAACCTATGGCTACACCTTC